The rows below give T cell receptor beta chains drawn from one sample of a study of blood T cell repertoires in COVID-19. The assay was immunoSEQ multiplex PCR, and TCRdb's table has in-frame clones only and misses some. The data hold a few hundred thousand clones, with over 70% observed a single time. Sequenced input: PBMCs or T cells enriched from blood (not recorded which). All receptors derive from a man aged 25-45 years who had recovered from COVID-19. The CDR3 runs from the conserved cysteine through the conserved F or W. The D gene is left open where the match is weak. Clone size is stated in some rows and not others, as once, few, many or a class when expanded.

V gene: TRBV13; clone size: -; J gene: TRBJ1-2; D gene: -; CDR3 protein: CASSTTAANYGYTF; CDR3 DNA: TGTGCCAGCAGCACGACAGCCGCTAACTATGGCTACACCTTC
V gene: TRBV28; clone size: -; J gene: TRBJ2-1; D gene: TRBD2; CDR3 protein: CASSLGLAGDLKQFF; CDR3 DNA: TGTGCCAGCAGTCTGGGGCTAGCGGGGGACCTAAAACAGTTCTTC
V gene: TRBV10-3; clone size: -; J gene: TRBJ1-1; D gene: TRBD1; CDR3 protein: CAIRDRASKDTEAFF; CDR3 DNA: TGTGCCATCAGGGACAGGGCTAGTAAGGACACTGAAGCTTTCTTT
V gene: TRBV7-7; clone size: -; J gene: TRBJ1-1; D gene: -; CDR3 protein: CASSTGFDTEAFF; CDR3 DNA: TGTGCCAGCAGTACAGGGTTTGACACTGAAGCTTTCTTT
V gene: TRBV7-2; clone size: -; J gene: TRBJ1-3; D gene: TRBD1; CDR3 protein: CASSLPGGTGNTIYF; CDR3 DNA: TGTGCCAGCAGCTTACCAGGGGGAACTGGAAACACCATATATTTT
V gene: TRBV7-8; clone size: -; J gene: TRBJ1-1; D gene: -; CDR3 protein: CASSQEGVRVTEAFF; CDR3 DNA: TGTGCCAGCAGCCAAGAGGGGGTTCGTGTCACTGAAGCTTTCTTT
V gene: TRBV12-3/TRBV12-4; clone size: -; J gene: TRBJ1-1; D gene: -; CDR3 protein: CASSSLADTEAFF; CDR3 DNA: TGTGCCAGCAGTTCGCTGGCGGACACTGAAGCTTTCTTT
V gene: TRBV7-9; clone size: -; J gene: TRBJ2-1; D gene: TRBD2; CDR3 protein: CASSLASGSGGAYNEQFF; CDR3 DNA: TGTGCCAGCAGCTTAGCAAGCGGCTCCGGGGGGGCCTACAATGAGCAGTTCTTC
V gene: TRBV3-1/TRBV3-2; clone size: -; J gene: TRBJ1-2; D gene: -; CDR3 protein: CASSRHSTQGNYGYTF; CDR3 DNA: TGTGCCAGCAGCCGACACTCTACACAGGGTAACTATGGCTACACCTTC
V gene: TRBV5-1; clone size: -; J gene: TRBJ1-4; D gene: -; CDR3 protein: CASSLESTGKLFF; CDR3 DNA: TGCGCCAGCAGCTTGGAGTCCACCGGAAAACTGTTTTTT
V gene: TRBV7-6; clone size: -; J gene: TRBJ2-7; D gene: -; CDR3 protein: CASSLAGDGGYEQYF; CDR3 DNA: TGTGCCAGCAGCTTAGCAGGGGACGGGGGCTACGAGCAGTACTTC
V gene: TRBV7-9; clone size: -; J gene: TRBJ2-3; D gene: -; CDR3 protein: CASSLSGDTQYF; CDR3 DNA: TGTGCCAGCAGCTTGTCGGGAGATACGCAGTATTTT
V gene: TRBV18; clone size: -; J gene: TRBJ1-1; D gene: -; CDR3 protein: CASSPGLDTEAFF; CDR3 DNA: TGTGCCAGCTCACCAGGGCTCGACACTGAAGCTTTCTTT
V gene: TRBV5-1; clone size: -; J gene: TRBJ2-7; D gene: TRBD1; CDR3 protein: CASSGGQGESYEQYF; CDR3 DNA: TGCGCCAGCAGCGGGGGACAGGGGGAAAGCTACGAGCAGTACTTC
V gene: TRBV6-1; clone size: -; J gene: TRBJ2-7; D gene: -; CDR3 protein: CASSEGPSYEQYF; CDR3 DNA: TGTGCCAGCAGTGAGGGCCCTTCCTACGAGCAGTACTTC
V gene: TRBV3-1/TRBV3-2; clone size: -; J gene: TRBJ1-1; D gene: -; CDR3 protein: CASSPYFGGMNTEAFF; CDR3 DNA: TGTGCCAGCAGCCCTTATTTTGGAGGGATGAACACTGAAGCTTTCTTT
V gene: TRBV11-3; clone size: -; J gene: TRBJ2-7; D gene: TRBD2; CDR3 protein: CASSPRSSGGEQYF; CDR3 DNA: TGTGCCAGCAGCCCCCGCAGTAGCGGGGGCGAGCAGTACTTC
V gene: TRBV7-9; clone size: -; J gene: TRBJ2-1; D gene: TRBD2; CDR3 protein: CASSLRASGGFNEQFF; CDR3 DNA: TGTGCCAGCAGCCTAAGGGCTAGCGGGGGATTCAATGAGCAGTTCTTC
V gene: TRBV2; clone size: -; J gene: TRBJ1-6; D gene: TRBD1; CDR3 protein: CASTMDRGGSPLHF; CDR3 DNA: TGTGCCAGCACCATGGACAGGGGGGGGTCACCCCTCCACTTT
V gene: TRBV5-1; clone size: -; J gene: TRBJ2-7; D gene: TRBD1; CDR3 protein: CASSFGQGVYEQYF; CDR3 DNA: TGCGCCAGCAGCTTTGGACAGGGGGTCTACGAGCAGTACTTC
V gene: TRBV19; clone size: -; J gene: TRBJ2-1; D gene: TRBD2; CDR3 protein: CASTLGGGPMGEQFF; CDR3 DNA: TGTGCCAGTACCCTTGGCGGGGGACCGATGGGTGAGCAGTTCTTC
V gene: TRBV6-5; clone size: -; J gene: TRBJ2-7; D gene: -; CDR3 protein: CASSYSGARRVYEQYF; CDR3 DNA: TGTGCCAGCAGTTACTCAGGGGCTAGAAGAGTCTACGAGCAGTACTTC
V gene: TRBV7-2; clone size: -; J gene: TRBJ2-1; D gene: TRBD2; CDR3 protein: CASSLVAGGIYNEQFF; CDR3 DNA: TGTGCCAGCAGCTTAGTAGCGGGGGGGATATACAATGAGCAGTTCTTC
V gene: TRBV28; clone size: -; J gene: TRBJ2-7; D gene: TRBD1; CDR3 protein: CASSWGQSPSYEQYF; CDR3 DNA: TGTGCCAGCAGTTGGGGACAGTCTCCTAGCTACGAGCAGTACTTC
V gene: TRBV28; clone size: -; J gene: TRBJ1-5; D gene: TRBD1; CDR3 protein: CASTPPPGQHLYSNQPQHF; CDR3 DNA: TGTGCCAGCACCCCCCCGCCGGGACAGCATCTATATAGCAATCAGCCCCAGCATTTT
V gene: TRBV5-4; clone size: -; J gene: TRBJ2-7; D gene: TRBD2; CDR3 protein: CASSSGLAGPSSYEQYF; CDR3 DNA: TGTGCCAGCAGCTCGGGACTAGCGGGGCCAAGCTCCTACGAGCAGTACTTC
V gene: TRBV11-2; clone size: -; J gene: TRBJ2-3; D gene: -; CDR3 protein: CASSLAGATDTQYF; CDR3 DNA: TGTGCCAGCAGCTTAGCGGGAGCCACAGATACGCAGTATTTT
V gene: TRBV7-8; clone size: -; J gene: TRBJ2-7; D gene: TRBD1; CDR3 protein: CASSLGQGELAYEQYF; CDR3 DNA: TGTGCCAGCAGCCTAGGACAGGGCGAGTTGGCCTACGAGCAGTACTTC
V gene: TRBV27; clone size: -; J gene: TRBJ1-2; D gene: TRBD1; CDR3 protein: CASRGQSANYGYTF; CDR3 DNA: TGTGCCAGCAGGGGACAGTCAGCTAACTATGGCTACACCTTC
V gene: TRBV6-5; clone size: -; J gene: TRBJ1-2; D gene: TRBD1; CDR3 protein: CASRGQALRNGYTF; CDR3 DNA: TGTGCCAGCAGAGGACAGGCTCTCCGGAATGGCTACACCTTC
V gene: TRBV11-3; clone size: -; J gene: TRBJ2-3; D gene: TRBD2; CDR3 protein: CASSLSGVTDTQYF; CDR3 DNA: TGTGCCAGCAGCTTAAGCGGGGTTACAGATACGCAGTATTTT
V gene: TRBV30; clone size: -; J gene: TRBJ1-6; D gene: TRBD1; CDR3 protein: CAWGQGSSPLHF; CDR3 DNA: TGTGCCTGGGGACAGGGGAGTTCACCCCTCCACTTT
V gene: TRBV21-1; clone size: -; J gene: TRBJ1-1; D gene: -; CDR3 protein: CASTRTGAANTEAFF; CDR3 DNA: TGTGCCAGCACCCGGACAGGAGCGGCAAACACTGAAGCTTTCTTT
V gene: TRBV24-1; clone size: -; J gene: TRBJ2-1; D gene: -; CDR3 protein: CATSLTGRSRNEQFF; CDR3 DNA: TGTGCCACCAGTCTGACAGGGAGGAGTCGTAATGAGCAGTTCTTC
V gene: TRBV15; clone size: -; J gene: TRBJ2-7; D gene: -; CDR3 protein: CATSRVRDGSSYEQYF; CDR3 DNA: TGTGCCACCAGCAGAGTACGGGACGGGAGCTCCTACGAGCAGTACTTC
V gene: TRBV18; clone size: -; J gene: TRBJ1-4; D gene: TRBD1; CDR3 protein: CASSPTGGGGEKLFF; CDR3 DNA: TGTGCCAGCTCACCGACAGGGGGCGGTGGTGAAAAACTGTTTTTT
V gene: TRBV5-6; clone size: -; J gene: TRBJ2-1; D gene: TRBD2; CDR3 protein: CASSLARAGVLQEQFF; CDR3 DNA: TGTGCCAGCAGCTTGGCCCGGGCGGGGGTCCTCCAAGAGCAGTTCTTC
V gene: TRBV7-3; clone size: -; J gene: TRBJ2-1; D gene: TRBD1; CDR3 protein: CASSLGTGNEQFF; CDR3 DNA: TGTGCCAGCAGCTTAGGGACAGGCAATGAGCAGTTCTTC
V gene: TRBV7-9; clone size: -; J gene: TRBJ2-3; D gene: -; CDR3 protein: CASSPHTRQDTATQYF; CDR3 DNA: TGTGCCAGCAGCCCCCATACCAGACAGGACACGGCTACGCAGTATTTT
V gene: TRBV6-5; clone size: once; J gene: TRBJ1-2; D gene: TRBD1; CDR3 protein: CASRETGYGYTF; CDR3 DNA: TGTGCCAGCAGAGAGACAGGGTATGGCTACACCTTC
V gene: TRBV6-1; clone size: -; J gene: TRBJ2-1; D gene: -; CDR3 protein: CASSEQGYNEQFF; CDR3 DNA: TGTGCCAGCAGTGAACAGGGTTACAATGAGCAGTTCTTC
V gene: TRBV28; clone size: -; J gene: TRBJ1-4; D gene: -; CDR3 protein: CASSLPQAKEKLFF; CDR3 DNA: TGTGCCAGCAGTTTGCCTCAGGCAAAAGAAAAACTGTTTTTT